Sequencing of this T cell receptor (beta chain) was carried out in a study of T cell repertoires in cytomegalovirus infection. One entry per CDR3 protein results from TCRdb running MiXCR on the reads. In the table there are some 200,000 distinct CDR3 sequences, about a tenth of which are singletons. The length of the CDR3 is 16 residues. Germline CDR1 reads MDHEN; CDR2 reads SYDVKM. V was cut by 3 bases and J by 8 bases, with 22 bases left in between. Study-wide findings and caveats: Clonotypes of TCR beta that were HLA-C-restricted and CMV-specific dominated the ex vivo response.

A remark on this clonotype: Its antigen remains unidentified.

The source of this sequence is a human donor in good health (CMV status not recorded). Some clones in this sample may be carry-over from other donors' samples. The specimen sequenced was PBMCs. The V call is TRBV28, the J call TRBJ1-2; maybe TRBD1 (5 bases). The CDR3 sequence is CASSFLGTLLVKGYTF. CDR3 nucleotides: TGTGCCAGCAGTTTCCTCGGGACGCTGTTGGTGAAGGGCTACACCTTC.